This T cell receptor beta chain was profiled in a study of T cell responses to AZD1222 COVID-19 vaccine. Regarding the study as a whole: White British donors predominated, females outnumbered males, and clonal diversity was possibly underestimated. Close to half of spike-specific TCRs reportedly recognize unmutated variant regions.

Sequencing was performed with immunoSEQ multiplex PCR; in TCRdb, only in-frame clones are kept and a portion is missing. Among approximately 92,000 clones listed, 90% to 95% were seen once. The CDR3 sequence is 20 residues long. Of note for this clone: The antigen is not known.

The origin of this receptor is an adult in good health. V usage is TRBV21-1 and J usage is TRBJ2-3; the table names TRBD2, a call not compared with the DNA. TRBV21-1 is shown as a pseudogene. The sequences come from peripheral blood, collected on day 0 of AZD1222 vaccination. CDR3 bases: TGTGCCAGCAGCAAAGAGGTCGCTAGCGGGGGGACCAGATGCACAGATACGCAGTATTTT. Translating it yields CASSKEVASGGTRCTDTQYF.